Listed below are T cell receptor beta chains from one sample, sequenced in a study of cytomegalovirus exposure and HLA in healthy donors. Assay: immunoSEQ multiplex PCR; the TCRdb copy retains only in-frame clones and omits some. The table includes 140,000 to 150,000 clones, over 80% detected once. The sequenced sample was PBMCs. These receptors came from a man aged 18 to 29 in good health and CMV-seropositive. Each CDR3 is given with its conserved first and last residue. Fields, in order: V gene, J gene, CDR3 protein.

TRBV19	TRBJ2-7	CASQTSGRGTYEQYF
TRBV5-1	TRBJ1-4	CASSPGQGEKLFF
TRBV5-6	TRBJ2-1	CASKNTEGGEQFF
TRBV30	TRBJ2-5	CAWSRQSQETQYF
TRBV6-5	TRBJ1-2	CASTRTGNGYTF
TRBV4-1	TRBJ1-2	CASRPYTDRGHGYTF
TRBV5-4	TRBJ2-1	CASLIAGVSANEQFF
TRBV23-1	TRBJ2-5	CASRPDRGHEETQYF
TRBV4-1	TRBJ2-2	CASSQGGTYTGELFF
TRBV6-4	TRBJ1-1	CASTPSGGQGSEAFF
TRBV27	TRBJ2-1	CASSLDRGYLNEQFF
TRBV2	TRBJ2-3	CASSDDRDRDTQYF
TRBV2	TRBJ1-5	CASQGWGNQPQHF
TRBV2	TRBJ2-7	CASTPGGVEQYF
TRBV5-8	TRBJ2-5	CASSLGQVEYF
TRBV28	TRBJ2-7	CASGSGGQYYEQYF
TRBV5-6	TRBJ2-3	CASSLKVAGGTDTQYF
TRBV5-6	TRBJ1-5	CASSLQGTWGYQPQHF
TRBV14	TRBJ2-5	CASSQLSGETQYF
TRBV5-5	TRBJ1-2	CASSLADIAYGYTF
TRBV6-5	TRBJ1-3	CASSEVKWPNTIYF
TRBV18	TRBJ1-5	CASSPRVERNQPQHF
TRBV25-1	TRBJ2-5	CASSDPIGAGHETQYF
TRBV6-1	TRBJ1-2	CASSEARVPGGYTF
TRBV13	TRBJ1-1	CASSFRRGTEAFF
TRBV5-1	TRBJ1-2	CASSRGSTEGYTF
TRBV30	TRBJ1-1	CAWDADRGTEAFF
TRBV9	TRBJ2-3	CASSDGPGPQYF
TRBV6-6	TRBJ1-4	CASSVPPGQRNEKLFF
TRBV19	TRBJ1-3	CASSRAGGNTIYF
TRBV6-5	TRBJ1-4	CASSTHRGEKLFF
TRBV6-6	TRBJ2-5	CASSGGFETQYF
TRBV6-4	TRBJ2-2	CATGGGTGELFF
TRBV7-9	TRBJ2-2	CASSFSGGKGTGELFF
TRBV7-2	TRBJ2-5	CASSPPGLAGGVRETQYF
TRBV9	TRBJ2-3	CASSVANRPGTDTQYF
TRBV28	TRBJ2-5	CASSLGGQETQYF
TRBV19	TRBJ1-1	CASSWYSGTEAFF
TRBV6-1	TRBJ1-5	CASRLIGGQQPQHF
TRBV7-8	TRBJ2-3	CASSFGGLATDTQYF
TRBV4-1	TRBJ2-5	CASSQVTGAETQYF
TRBV5-6	TRBJ1-2	CASSLGQLDGYTF
TRBV5-6	TRBJ2-1	CASSLLAPTEQFF
TRBV30	TRBJ1-2	CAWRTGDNYGYTF
TRBV28	TRBJ1-3	CATGRAHSGNTIYF
TRBV10-3	TRBJ1-5	CAISEWTDRPQHF
TRBV5-1	TRBJ1-1	CASSLVDKNTEAFF
TRBV30	TRBJ1-1	CAWSVRGTGTEAFF
TRBV13	TRBJ1-3	CASSPPGTGSGNTIYF
TRBV2	TRBJ1-5	CASRGGSNQPQHF